Following are 25 T cell receptor beta chains from one sample sequenced in a study of Ad26.COV2.S vaccination and SARS-CoV-2 variants (dated by TCRdb to the early 2020s). Libraries were built with the immunoSEQ multiplex PCR assay. Held by TCRdb, this immuneACCESS table contains in-frame sequences only and omits some clones. Under half of the omission traces to an unresolved V gene where checked; the cause of the rest is unknown. The sample profile shows more than 300,000 clones; around 84% of them were found once. Around 2% of the sample is in the top ten clones. What this sample's treatment or condition label stands for: around 19 received Ad26.COV2.S at low or high dose, single or two shots; several received placebo; per-sample allocation not given. Repertoires of vaccine and placebo recipients were sequenced from samples collected on day 63 after the first injection. The specimen comprised peripheral blood, sampled in a trial of Ad26.COV2.S vaccine versus placebo. The receptors here all came from a person between 18 and 60 years old who received the Ad26.COV2.S COVID-19 vaccine or a placebo.

The chain uses TRBV6-1 and TRBJ1-5, with unresolved D. Germline CDR1 reads MNHNS; CDR2 reads SASEGT. This CDR3 comprises 13 residues. Trimming pared 2 bases from V and 5 bases from J, leaving 7 bases between. The CDR3 sequence is CASSERPDQPQHF. CDR3 in DNA: TGTGCCAGCAGTGAAAGGCCAGATCAGCCCCAGCATTTT.

The chain has TRBV13 and TRBJ1-1; TRBD1 matches 10 bases. CDR3 length: 16 residues. Per the germline V gene, CDR1 is PRHDT and CDR2 is FYEKMQ (reference sequence). V dropped 5 bases and J dropped 1; count of bases not matched to a gene: 7. CDR3 nucleotides: TGTGCCAGCAGCGATCGACAGGGGGCTTGGAACACTGAAGCTTTCTTT. Translation gives CASSDRQGAWNTEAFF.

This chain uses TRBV7-9 with TRBJ2-7; the D gene is possibly TRBD2 (5 bases). V was trimmed by 5 bases and J by 2 bases, leaving 16 bases between them. CDR3 length equals 15 residues. Germline CDR1 is SEHNR and CDR2 is FQNEAQ (reference sequence). The CDR3 loop reads CASSGSGRKPYEQYF. CDR3 sequence (DNA): TGTGCCAGCAGCGGGAGCGGACGGAAACCCTACGAGCAGTACTTC. The whole variable domain, filled in from reference TRBV7-9 and TRBJ2-7, reads DTGVSQNPRHKITKRGQNVTFRCDPISEHNRLYWYRQTLGQGPEFLTYFQNEAQLEKSRLLSDRFSAERPKGSFSTLEIQRTEQGDSAMYLCASSGSGRKPYEQYFGPGTRLTVT.

V and J are TRBV6-5 and TRBJ1-1; no clear D. V was cut by 2 bases and J by 1 base, with 8 bases left in between. Germline V gene data show CDR1 as MNHEY and CDR2 as SVGAGI. The CDR3 contains 14 residues. The CDR3 nucleotides are TGTGCCAGCAGTTACGGCCTCAAGAACACTGAAGCTTTCTTT. Translation gives CASSYGLKNTEAFF.

The rearrangement joins TRBV7-9 to TRBJ1-5, with 10 bases identical to TRBD1. Losses at the gene ends were 0 bases for V and 7 bases for J; bases not matched to a gene: 9. The CDR3 sequence is 17 residues long. Germline V gene sequence: CDR1 SEHNR, CDR2 FQNEAQ (reference sequence). The CDR3 nucleotides are TGTGCCAGCAGCTTAGCCTATGGGACAGGGGATCTCCAGCCCCAGCATTTT. Protein product: CASSLAYGTGDLQPQHF.

This clone occurred a few times. The chain uses TRBV6-1 and TRBJ1-1; D is unclear. This CDR3 contains 14 residues. The V gene lost 2 bases and the J gene lost 3 bases, with 10 bases spanning the gap. Germline V gives CDR1 MNHNS, CDR2 SASEGT. The chain's CDR3 is CASSEFDTYTEAFF. The DNA of the CDR3 is TGTGCCAGCAGTGAATTTGACACCTACACTGAAGCTTTCTTT.

The rearrangement joins TRBV7-2 to TRBJ2-1; 8 bases line up with TRBD2. CDR1 is SGHTA, CDR2 FQGNSA, per germline. V was pared by 3 bases and J by 6 bases, with 10 bases of the junction left unmatched. The CDR3 totals 16 residues. CDR3 nucleotides: TGTGCCAGCAGCTTTATTCCGGGGGGGAAGGGCAATGAGCAGTTCTTC. Translation gives CASSFIPGGKGNEQFF.

This clone was seen just once. The rearrangement links TRBV5-1 to TRBJ2-2; 10 positions match TRBD1. V was clipped by 5 bases and J by 4 bases; unmatched bases: 2. The CDR3 loop spans 14 amino acids. The V gene's germline CDR1 is SGHRS and CDR2 YFSETQ. CDR3 sequence reads: CASSRTGGTGELFF. The CDR3 DNA sequence: TGCGCCAGCAGTAGGACAGGGGGCACCGGGGAGCTGTTTTTT. Supplemented by reference TRBV5-1 and TRBJ2-2, the full variable domain reads KAGVTQTPRYLIKTRGQQVTLSCSPISGHRSVSWYQQTPGQGLQFLFEYFSETQRNKGNFPGRFSGRQFSNSRSEMNVSTLELGDSALYLCASSRTGGTGELFFGEGSRLTVL.

The genes are TRBV5-1 and TRBJ2-1; 7 bases match TRBD1. V dropped 3 bases and J dropped 0; count of bases not matched to a gene: 6. Per germline, CDR1 SGHRS and CDR2 YFSETQ. This CDR3 contains 16 residues. The CDR3 DNA sequence: TGCGCCAGCAGCTGGAGCCGGGACAGCTCCTACAATGAGCAGTTCTTC. This encodes CASSWSRDSSYNEQFF.

The V call is TRBV6-5, the J call TRBJ2-1; D possibly corresponds to TRBD2 (6 bases). CDR3 size: 14 residues. V was clipped by 6 bases and J by 5 bases, with 14 bases between them. Per the germline V gene, CDR1 is MNHEY and CDR2 is SVGAGI. The CDR3 region has the DNA TGTGCCAGCAGGATGGCCGGGAGACACAATGAGCAGTTCTTC. Translation: CASRMAGRHNEQFF.

The gene calls are TRBV6-2 or TRBV6-3 and TRBJ1-5; 8 bases are shared with TRBD1. The J segment lost 6 bases and the V segment lost 6 bases, leaving 13 bases of the junction unmatched. The CDR3 spans 16 residues. Per germline, CDR1 MNHEY and CDR2 SVGEGT. The CDR3: CASSPHRGTYGQPQHF. Written as DNA, the CDR3 is TGTGCCAGCAGCCCACACAGGGGGACCTATGGTCAGCCCCAGCATTTT.

This chain links TRBV23-1 with TRBJ2-2, with TRBD2 identical over 9 bases. TRBV23-1 falls under the ORF class, with uncertain function. After removal of 7 bases from V and 6 bases from J, the junction contained 15 bases not matched to a gene. The CDR3 consists of 17 residues. This CDR3 reads CASMEERGVGSAGELFF. CDR3 bases: TGCGCCAGCATGGAGGAGCGGGGGGTTGGTTCCGCCGGGGAGCTGTTTTTT.

The chain carries TRBV7-2 and TRBJ1-5; D is ambiguous. CDR3 size: 13 residues. Germline CDR1 SGHTA, CDR2 FQGNSA. V was clipped by 3 bases and J by 7 bases, with 10 bases between them. CDR3 protein: CASSLEGLQPQHF. CDR3 nucleotide sequence: TGTGCCAGCAGCTTGGAGGGTCTACAGCCCCAGCATTTT.

The genes are TRBV2 and TRBJ2-1, with 9 positions matching TRBD2. Trimming at V came to 3 bases and at J to 8 bases, leaving 11 bases not matched to a gene. This CDR3 is 16 amino acids long. Germline CDR1 SNHLY, CDR2 FYNNEI. This chain's CDR3 is CASSDQRGAGRDEQFF. The CDR3 nucleotides read TGTGCCAGCAGTGACCAGCGGGGGGCCGGGAGGGATGAGCAGTTCTTC.

The chain recombines TRBV5-1 with TRBJ2-7, with D possibly TRBD1 on 5 matching bases. The V and J ends lost 0 bases and 3 bases respectively, with 10 bases between them. This CDR3 has 14 amino acids. Germline-derived CDR1 and CDR2 are SGHRS and YFSETQ. The CDR3 DNA follows: TGCGCCAGCAGCTTGGTCCAGGGATTCTACGAGCAGTACTTC. Translation gives CASSLVQGFYEQYF. The entire variable domain, with the rest obtained from reference TRBV5-1 and TRBJ2-7, is as follows: KAGVTQTPRYLIKTRGQQVTLSCSPISGHRSVSWYQQTPGQGLQFLFEYFSETQRNKGNFPGRFSGRQFSNSRSEMNVSTLELGDSALYLCASSLVQGFYEQYFGPGTRLTVT.

The chain joins TRBV7-9 to TRBJ1-2, with 7 nucleotides matching TRBD1. Trimming at V came to 5 bases and at J to 4 bases, leaving 13 bases not matched to a gene. CDR3 length: 16 residues. The germline V gene has CDR1 SEHNR and CDR2 FQNEAQ (reference sequence). CDR3 amino acids: CASSPRDRVPLYGYTF. In DNA, the CDR3 is TGTGCCAGCAGCCCCCGAGACAGGGTTCCTCTCTATGGCTACACCTTC.

The chain has TRBV28 and TRBJ1-2, with unresolved D. Germline V lookup: CDR1 MDHEN, CDR2 SYDVKM. V was shortened by 3 bases and J by 1 base, with 6 bases between the two germline ends. The length of the CDR3 is 13 residues. The CDR3 reads CASSFGDNYGYTF. Here the CDR3 DNA reads TGTGCCAGCAGTTTCGGGGATAACTATGGCTACACCTTC.

Turning to this clone: Additional DNA sequences in this sample encode the identical CDR3. The V and J genes are TRBV3-1 (or the pseudogene TRBV3-2) and TRBJ1-1, with D tentatively TRBD1 (5 bases). This CDR3 spans 14 amino acids. Deletions cut 4 bases from V and 1 base from J, with 10 bases between. Germline CDR1 is LGHDT and CDR2 is YNNKEL (reference sequence). In DNA, the CDR3 is TGTGCCAGCAGCCCATGGGGGGAGAACACTGAAGCTTTCTTT. The encoded protein is CASSPWGENTEAFF.

The CDR3 spells CASSYVGQGARGQFF. The CDR3 nucleotides read TGTGCCAGCAGTTACGTGGGACAGGGGGCGAGAGGGCAGTTCTTC. The V and J genes are TRBV6-5 and TRBJ2-1, with 12 bases fitting TRBD1. Trimming took 2 bases from V and 12 from J; bases not matched to a gene: 8. Germline CDR1 reads MNHEY; CDR2 reads SVGAGI. The CDR3 covers 15 residues.

The chain is built from TRBV4-3 and TRBJ2-7; the match to TRBD1 covers 9 bases. The junction had 3 bases not matched to a gene; V was cut back by 3 bases and J by 0 bases. The CDR3 covers 15 residues. Germline CDR1 reads LGHNA; CDR2 reads YSLEER. CDR3 DNA: TGCGCCAGCAGCCACCGGGACAGGGCCTCCTACGAGCAGTACTTC. As protein: CASSHRDRASYEQYF.

This chain connects TRBV10-1 to TRBJ1-3; no clear D gene. The CDR3 is 14 residues long. CDR1 WNHNN and CDR2 SYGVQD come from the germline V gene (reference sequence). Trimming took 3 bases from V and 2 from J, leaving 8 bases between them. CDR3 DNA sequence: TGCGCCAGCAGTGAAGGCAGAACTGGAAACACCATATATTTT. Translation gives CASSEGRTGNTIYF.

The chain is built from TRBV5-4 and TRBJ2-7; 7 bases align to TRBD1. There are 13 residues in the CDR3. With V trimmed by 3 bases and J by 4 bases, 4 bases remained unmatched. Germline V lookup: CDR1 SGHNT, CDR2 YYREEE (reference sequence). This CDR3 reads CASSSGQSYEQYF. CDR3 sequence (DNA): TGTGCCAGCAGCTCGGGACAGTCTTACGAGCAGTACTTC.

The CDR3, as DNA: TGTGCCAGCAGCTCGTCCACAGGGAACGTGGACACCGGGGAGCTGTTTTTT. Translating gives CASSSSTGNVDTGELFF. The chain uses TRBV5-4 and TRBJ2-2; D perhaps matches TRBD1 (6 bases). Trimming cost V 3 bases and J 3 bases, with 18 bases left between them. Germline lookup yields CDR1 SGHNT and CDR2 YYREEE (reference sequence). This CDR3 has 17 amino acids.

The gene calls are TRBV3-1 (or the pseudogene TRBV3-2) and TRBJ2-5, with D uncertain. The CDR3 consists of 13 residues. CDR1 and CDR2 from the germline V gene are LGHDT and YNNKEL (reference sequence). V was shortened by 3 bases and J by 5 bases, with 10 bases between the two germline ends. CDR3 residues: CASSQGSLETQYF. Written as DNA, the CDR3 is TGTGCCAGCAGCCAGGGTAGTCTGGAGACCCAGTACTTC.

The chain employs TRBV30 and TRBJ2-2, with unresolved D. CDR1 GTSNPN and CDR2 SVGIG come from the germline V gene (reference sequence). This CDR3 region has 15 residues. V was clipped by 0 bases and J by 5 bases, with 13 bases between them. The DNA of the CDR3 is TGTGCCTGGAGTGTTGTCCGCCGAAGAACCGGGGAGCTGTTTTTT. It translates to CAWSVVRRRTGELFF.